This TCR beta chain was found in a study of blood T cell repertoires in COVID-19. About the research overall: Researchers got acute and convalescent COVID-19 samples from the United States, Italy and Spain. Sources were T cells, B-cell-depleted T cells, or PBMCs; the material itself was cDNA or gDNA.

This clone was seen a single time. With V trimmed by 4 bases and J by 0 bases, 4 bases remained unmatched. Per the germline V gene, CDR1 is SGHTA and CDR2 is FQGNSA. The CDR3 sequence is 15 residues long. Authors' analysis steps: Estimation of nucleated cell counts relied on the amplification of reference gene primers. Assay: immunoSEQ multiplex PCR; the TCRdb copy retains only in-frame clones and omits some. For V, J and clone size, that table is used; D and trimming come from the DNA. The table includes under 200,000 clones, roughly 83% detected once. The sample was peripheral blood. This receptor was identified in a human donor in a cohort sampled during active COVID-19. The V gene is TRBV7-2, the J gene TRBJ1-1; 8 bases align to TRBD1. The CDR3 protein is CASSSLTGVNTEAFF. CDR3 nucleotides: TGTGCCAGCAGCTCCCTGACAGGGGTGAACACTGAAGCTTTCTTT.